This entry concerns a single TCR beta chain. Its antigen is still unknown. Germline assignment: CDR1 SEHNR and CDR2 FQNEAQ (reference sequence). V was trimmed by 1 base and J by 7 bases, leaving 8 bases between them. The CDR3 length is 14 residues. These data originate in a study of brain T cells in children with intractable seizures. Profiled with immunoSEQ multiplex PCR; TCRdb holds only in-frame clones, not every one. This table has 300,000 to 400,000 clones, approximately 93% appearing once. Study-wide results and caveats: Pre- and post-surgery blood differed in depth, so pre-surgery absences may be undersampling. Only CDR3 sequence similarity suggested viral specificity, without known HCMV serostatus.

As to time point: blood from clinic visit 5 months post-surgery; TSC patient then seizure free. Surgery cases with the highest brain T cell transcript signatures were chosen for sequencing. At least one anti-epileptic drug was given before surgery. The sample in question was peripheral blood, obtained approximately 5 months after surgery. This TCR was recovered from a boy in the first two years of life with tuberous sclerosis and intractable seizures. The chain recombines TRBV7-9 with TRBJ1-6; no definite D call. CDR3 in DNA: TGTGCCAGCAGCTTAGGGGGATCCAATTCACCCCTCCACTTT. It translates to CASSLGGSNSPLHF.